What follows is one TCR beta chain and its context. Its antigen is currently unknown. TCRbeta library preparation incorporated unique molecular identifiers. TCRdb itself ran the PCR reads through MiXCR, one entry per CDR3 protein. The sample contains some 120,000 distinct CDR3 sequences, about 9.9% of which appear only once. This sample stems from a study of T-cell reconstitution after alpha-beta-depleted transplantation in children. Study observations and caveats: It was surviving recipient T cells and thymic progenitors that gave some patients high TCRbeta diversity at day 60. Roughly two months post-transplant, alpha-beta T cells reportedly originated from several hundred graft clones that had expanded. Newly generated T cells supplied most T-cell counts and diversity one year post-transplant.

There are 17 residues in the CDR3. The V end was cut by 5 bases, the J end by 1 base, with 23 bases between. Germline CDR1 is SQVTM and CDR2 is ANQGSEA. Sequences were derived from PBMCs, mostly from graft donor cells, sampled 180 days after TCRalphabeta/CD19-depleted stem cell transplant. The sequence was collected from a girl less than two years old who had a stem cell transplant for combined immunodeficiency, so the T cells may come from the graft donor. The chain uses TRBV29-1 and TRBJ2-5; a weak D match, TRBD2 (6 bases). The CDR3 coding sequence is TGCAGCGTTATTCCCTACGAGGAGGGATCCCTCCAAGAGACCCAGTACTTC. It translates to CSVIPYEEGSLQETQYF.